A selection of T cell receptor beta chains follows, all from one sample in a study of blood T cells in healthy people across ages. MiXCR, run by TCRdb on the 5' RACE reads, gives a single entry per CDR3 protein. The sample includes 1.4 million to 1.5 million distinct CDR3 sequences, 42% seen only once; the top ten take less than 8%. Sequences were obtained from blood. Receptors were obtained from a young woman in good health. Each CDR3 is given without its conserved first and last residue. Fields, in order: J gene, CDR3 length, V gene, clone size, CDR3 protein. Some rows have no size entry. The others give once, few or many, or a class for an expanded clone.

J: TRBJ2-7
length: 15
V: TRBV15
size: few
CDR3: ATSRDLLLRQGGEQY

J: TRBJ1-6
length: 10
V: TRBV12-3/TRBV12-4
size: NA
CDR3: ASSPGFPPLH

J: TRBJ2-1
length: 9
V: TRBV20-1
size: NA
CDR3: SARQMREQF

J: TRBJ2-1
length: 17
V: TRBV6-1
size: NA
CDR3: ASRSRQGAARAAYNEQF

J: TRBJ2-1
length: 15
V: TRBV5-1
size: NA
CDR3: ASSLGALDEAYNEQF

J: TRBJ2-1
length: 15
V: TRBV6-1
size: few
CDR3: ASSSPGASGRGSEQF

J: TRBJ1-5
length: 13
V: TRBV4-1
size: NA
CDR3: ASSLRQGSNQPQH

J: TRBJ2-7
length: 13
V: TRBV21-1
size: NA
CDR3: ASSKKEVVRCEQY

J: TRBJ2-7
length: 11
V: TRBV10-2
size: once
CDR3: ASKKGLLYEQY

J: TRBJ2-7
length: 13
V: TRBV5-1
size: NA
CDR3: ASSLDGPPGYEQY

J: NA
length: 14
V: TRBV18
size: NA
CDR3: ASSPLSQISYNEQY

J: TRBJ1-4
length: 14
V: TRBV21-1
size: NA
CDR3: ASSKEGAATKEKLF

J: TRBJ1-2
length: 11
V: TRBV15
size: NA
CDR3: ATSIASFYGYT

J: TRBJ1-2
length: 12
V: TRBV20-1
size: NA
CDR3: SALQGQGLYGYT

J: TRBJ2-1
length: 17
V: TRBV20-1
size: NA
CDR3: SAKWVAGEWKSSYNEQF

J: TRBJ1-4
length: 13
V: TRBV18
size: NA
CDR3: ASSPRVAGGEKLF